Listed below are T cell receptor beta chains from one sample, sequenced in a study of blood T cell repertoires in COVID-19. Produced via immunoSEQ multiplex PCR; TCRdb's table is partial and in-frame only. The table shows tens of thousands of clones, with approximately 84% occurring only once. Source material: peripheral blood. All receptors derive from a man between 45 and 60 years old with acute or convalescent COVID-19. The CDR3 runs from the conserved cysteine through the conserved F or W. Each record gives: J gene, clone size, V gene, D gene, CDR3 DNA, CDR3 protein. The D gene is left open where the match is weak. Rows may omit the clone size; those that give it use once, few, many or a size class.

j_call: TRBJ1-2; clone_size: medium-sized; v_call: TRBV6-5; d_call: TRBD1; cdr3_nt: TGTGCCAGCAGCCCCCAGGGGGGTAGCCGCGGCTACACCTTC; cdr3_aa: CASSPQGGSRGYTF
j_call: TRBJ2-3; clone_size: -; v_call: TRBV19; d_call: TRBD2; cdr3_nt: TGTGCCAAATATAGCGGGAGGGCTGGCACAGATACGCAGTATTTT; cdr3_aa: CAKYSGRAGTDTQYF
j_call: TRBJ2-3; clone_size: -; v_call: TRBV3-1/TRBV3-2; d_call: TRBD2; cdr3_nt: TGTGCCAGCAGCCAAAATAGCGGGGGGGCAGATACGCAGTATTTT; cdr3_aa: CASSQNSGGADTQYF
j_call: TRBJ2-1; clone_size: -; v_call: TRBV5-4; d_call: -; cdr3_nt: TGTGCCAGCAGCTTGGATCTGGGACACCTATACAATGAGCAGTTCTTC; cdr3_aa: CASSLDLGHLYNEQFF
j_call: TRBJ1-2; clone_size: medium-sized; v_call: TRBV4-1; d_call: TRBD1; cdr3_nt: TGCGCCAGCAGCCAAGAACCGACAGGGATCTATGGCTACACCTTC; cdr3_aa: CASSQEPTGIYGYTF
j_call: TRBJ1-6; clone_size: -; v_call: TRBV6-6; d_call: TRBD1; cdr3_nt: TGTGCCAGCAGTAGAGATCCGGGACAGGGCTATTCACCCCTCCACTTT; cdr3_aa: CASSRDPGQGYSPLHF
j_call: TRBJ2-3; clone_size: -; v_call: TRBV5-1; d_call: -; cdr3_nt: TGCGCCAGCAGCTTGGCCGAGGCAGATACGCAGTATTTT; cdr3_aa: CASSLAEADTQYF
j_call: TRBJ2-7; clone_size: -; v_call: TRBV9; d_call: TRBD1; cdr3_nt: TGTGCCAGCAGCGTAGCGGGACAGAACTACGAGCAGTACTTC; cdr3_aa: CASSVAGQNYEQYF
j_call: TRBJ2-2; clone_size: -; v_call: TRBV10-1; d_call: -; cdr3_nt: TGCGCCAGCAGTTTTCAGGGCTCCGGGGAGCTGTTTTTT; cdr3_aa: CASSFQGSGELFF
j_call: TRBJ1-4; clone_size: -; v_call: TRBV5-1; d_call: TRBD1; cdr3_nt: TGCGCCAGCAGCTCCCATGGGACAGGAGAAAAACTGTTTTTT; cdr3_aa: CASSSHGTGEKLFF